The present entry profiles one T cell receptor (beta chain) with its context. Its antigen is undetermined. This entry is derived from a study of monozygotic twins with inflammatory bowel disease. TCRdb re-called the 5' RACE reads and catalogs CDR3 proteins one per entry, DNA excluded. The table for this sample gives about 210,000 distinct CDR3 sequences. Regarding the study as a whole: Healthy co-twins had higher TCRbeta inverse Simpson diversity than their IBD twins. Evidence did not back any single strong signal or clonotype linked to IBD. The authors could not tell different T cell subtypes apart.

Per the germline V gene, CDR1 is SEHNR and CDR2 is FQNEAQ (reference sequence). CDR3 size: 12 residues. The origin of this receptor is a human donor with ulcerative colitis or Crohn's disease, or a healthy co-twin of an affected twin (not recorded which). Sequencing input: blood. The chain combines TRBV7-9 with TRBJ2-5. CDR3 region: CASSPTEETQYF. Drawing the rest from reference TRBV7-9 and TRBJ2-5, the complete variable domain is DTGVSQNPRHKITKRGQNVTFRCDPISEHNRLYWYRQTLGQGPEFLTYFQNEAQLEKSRLLSDRFSAERPKGSFSTLEIQRTEQGDSAMYLCASSPTEETQYFGPGTRLLVL.